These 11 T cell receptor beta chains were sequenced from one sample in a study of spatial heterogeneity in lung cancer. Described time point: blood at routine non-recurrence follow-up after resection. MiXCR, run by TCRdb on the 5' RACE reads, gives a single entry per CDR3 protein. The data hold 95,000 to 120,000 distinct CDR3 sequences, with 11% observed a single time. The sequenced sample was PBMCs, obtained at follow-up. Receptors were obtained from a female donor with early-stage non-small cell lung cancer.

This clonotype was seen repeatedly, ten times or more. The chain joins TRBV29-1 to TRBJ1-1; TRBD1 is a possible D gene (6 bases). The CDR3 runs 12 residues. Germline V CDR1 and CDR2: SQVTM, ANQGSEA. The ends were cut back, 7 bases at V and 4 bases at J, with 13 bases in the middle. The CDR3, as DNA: TGCAGCGGGAACAGGGATGGCACTGAAGCTTTCTTT. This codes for CSGNRDGTEAFF.

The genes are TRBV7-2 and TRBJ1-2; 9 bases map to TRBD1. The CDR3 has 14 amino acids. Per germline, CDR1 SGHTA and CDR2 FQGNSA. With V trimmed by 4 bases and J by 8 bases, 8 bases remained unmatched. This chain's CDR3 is CASSSTGGRVGYTF. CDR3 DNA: TGTGCCAGCAGCTCTACAGGGGGCCGGGTAGGCTACACCTTC.

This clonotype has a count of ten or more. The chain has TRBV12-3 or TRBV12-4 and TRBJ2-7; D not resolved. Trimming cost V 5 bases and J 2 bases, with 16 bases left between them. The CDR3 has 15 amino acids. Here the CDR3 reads CASSPFEGAAYEQYF. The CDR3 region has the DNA TGTGCCAGCAGTCCCTTTGAAGGTGCGGCCTACGAGCAGTACTTC.

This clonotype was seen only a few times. CDR3 DNA sequence: TGTGCCAGCAGCCACGGGGGCAGGGCCTCCTACAATGAGCAGTTCTTC. This encodes CASSHGGRASYNEQFF. V gene TRBV3-1 combines with J gene TRBJ2-1; D assignment may be TRBD1 or TRBD2 (6 bases each). The CDR3 is 16 amino acids. In germline, CDR1 is LGHDT, CDR2 YNNKEL (reference sequence). V shed 3 bases and J shed 0 bases, with 12 bases lying between them.

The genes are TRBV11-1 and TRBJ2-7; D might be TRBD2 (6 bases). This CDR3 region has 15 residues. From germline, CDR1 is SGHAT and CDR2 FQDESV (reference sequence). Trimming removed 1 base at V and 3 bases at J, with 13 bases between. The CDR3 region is CASSLGAGLGYEQYF. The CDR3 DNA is TGTGCCAGCAGCTTAGGCGCGGGACTCGGCTACGAGCAGTACTTC.

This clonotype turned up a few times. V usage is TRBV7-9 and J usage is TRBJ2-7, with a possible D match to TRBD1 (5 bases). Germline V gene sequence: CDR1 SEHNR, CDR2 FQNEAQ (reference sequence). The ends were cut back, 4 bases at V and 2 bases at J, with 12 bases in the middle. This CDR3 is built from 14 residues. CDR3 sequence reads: CASSSRVEAYEQYF. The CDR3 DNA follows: TGTGCCAGCAGCTCCAGGGTGGAAGCCTACGAGCAGTACTTC.

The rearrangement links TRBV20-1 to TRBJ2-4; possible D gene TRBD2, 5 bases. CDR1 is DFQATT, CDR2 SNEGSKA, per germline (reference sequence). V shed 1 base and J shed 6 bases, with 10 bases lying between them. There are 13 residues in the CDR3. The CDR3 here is CSARGGQINIQYF. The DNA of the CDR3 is TGCAGTGCTAGAGGCGGGCAGATAAACATTCAGTACTTC.

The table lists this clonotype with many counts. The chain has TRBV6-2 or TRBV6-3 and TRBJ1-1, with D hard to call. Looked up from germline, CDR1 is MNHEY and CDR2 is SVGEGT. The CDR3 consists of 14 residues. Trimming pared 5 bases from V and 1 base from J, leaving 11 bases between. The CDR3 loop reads CASSHVTQNTEAFF. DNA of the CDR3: TGTGCCAGCAGTCACGTGACACAGAACACTGAAGCTTTCTTT.

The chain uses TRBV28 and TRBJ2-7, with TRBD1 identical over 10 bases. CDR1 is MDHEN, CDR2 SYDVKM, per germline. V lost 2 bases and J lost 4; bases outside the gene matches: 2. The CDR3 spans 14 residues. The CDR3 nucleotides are TGTGCCAGCAGTTTAGCGGGACAGGGGTACGAGCAGTACTTC. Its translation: CASSLAGQGYEQYF.

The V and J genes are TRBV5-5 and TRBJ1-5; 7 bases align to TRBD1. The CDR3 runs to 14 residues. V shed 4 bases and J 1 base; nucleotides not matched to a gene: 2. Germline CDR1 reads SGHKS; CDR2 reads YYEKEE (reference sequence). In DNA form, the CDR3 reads TGTGCCAGCAGCAAGGGACAGAGCAATCAGCCCCAGCATTTT. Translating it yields CASSKGQSNQPQHF.

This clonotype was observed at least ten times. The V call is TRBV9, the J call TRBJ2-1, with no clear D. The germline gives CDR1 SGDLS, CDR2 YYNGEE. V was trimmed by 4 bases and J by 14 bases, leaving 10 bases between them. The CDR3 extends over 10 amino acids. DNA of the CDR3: TGTGCCAGCAGCCCTGATGTGGAGTTCTTC. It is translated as CASSPDVEFF.